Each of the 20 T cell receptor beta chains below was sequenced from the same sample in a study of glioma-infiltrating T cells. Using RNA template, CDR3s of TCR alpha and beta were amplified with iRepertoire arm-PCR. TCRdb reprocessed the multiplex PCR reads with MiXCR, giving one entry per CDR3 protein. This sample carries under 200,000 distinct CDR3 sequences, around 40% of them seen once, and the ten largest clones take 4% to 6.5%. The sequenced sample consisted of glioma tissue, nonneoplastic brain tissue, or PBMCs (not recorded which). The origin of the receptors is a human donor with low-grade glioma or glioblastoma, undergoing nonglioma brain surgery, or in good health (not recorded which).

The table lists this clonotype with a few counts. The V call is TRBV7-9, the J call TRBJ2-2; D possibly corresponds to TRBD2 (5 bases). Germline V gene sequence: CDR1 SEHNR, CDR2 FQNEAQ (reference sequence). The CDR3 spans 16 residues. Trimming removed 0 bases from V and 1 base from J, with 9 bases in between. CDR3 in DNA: TGTGCCAGCAGCTTAGCGCTCGGGAAGAACACCGGGGAGCTGTTTTTT. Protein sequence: CASSLALGKNTGELFF.

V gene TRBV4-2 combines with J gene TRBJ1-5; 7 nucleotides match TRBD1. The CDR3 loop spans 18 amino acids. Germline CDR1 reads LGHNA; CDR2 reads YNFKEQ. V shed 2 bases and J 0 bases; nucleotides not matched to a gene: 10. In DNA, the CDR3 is TGTGCCAGCAGCCAATCCCGGACAGGAAAATATAGCAATCAGCCCCAGCATTTT. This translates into CASSQSRTGKYSNQPQHF.

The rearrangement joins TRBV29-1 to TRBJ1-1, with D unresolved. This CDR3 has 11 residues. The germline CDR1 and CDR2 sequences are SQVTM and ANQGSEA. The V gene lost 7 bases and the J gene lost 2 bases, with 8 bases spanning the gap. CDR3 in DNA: TGCAGCGCCAGGTCTAACACTGAAGCTTTCTTT. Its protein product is CSARSNTEAFF. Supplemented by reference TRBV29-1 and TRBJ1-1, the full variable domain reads SAVISQKPSRDICQRGTSLTIQCQVDSQVTMMFWYRQQPGQSLTLIATANQGSEATYESGFVIDKFPISRPNLTFSTLTVSNMSPEDSSIYLCSARSNTEAFFGQGTRLTVV.

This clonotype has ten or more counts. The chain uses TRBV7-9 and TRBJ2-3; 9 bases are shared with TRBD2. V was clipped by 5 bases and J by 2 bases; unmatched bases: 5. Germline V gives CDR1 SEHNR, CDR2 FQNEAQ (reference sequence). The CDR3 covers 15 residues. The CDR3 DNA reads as TGTGCCAGCAGCCCGACTAGCGGCTTCACAGATACGCAGTATTTT. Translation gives CASSPTSGFTDTQYF.

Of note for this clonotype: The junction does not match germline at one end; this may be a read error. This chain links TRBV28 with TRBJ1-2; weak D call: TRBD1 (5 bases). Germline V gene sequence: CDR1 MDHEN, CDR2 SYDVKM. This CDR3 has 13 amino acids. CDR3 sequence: CASGLTGNYGYTF. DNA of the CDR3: TGTGCCAGCGGTTTAACAGGAAACTATGGCTACACCTTC.

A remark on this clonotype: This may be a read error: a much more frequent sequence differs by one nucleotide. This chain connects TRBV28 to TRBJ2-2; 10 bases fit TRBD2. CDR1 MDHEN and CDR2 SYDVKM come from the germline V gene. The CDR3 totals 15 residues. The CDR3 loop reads CSSGRAPLNTGELFF. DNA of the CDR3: TGTTCCAGCGGGAGGGCTCCGTTGAACACCGGGGAGCTGTTTTTT.

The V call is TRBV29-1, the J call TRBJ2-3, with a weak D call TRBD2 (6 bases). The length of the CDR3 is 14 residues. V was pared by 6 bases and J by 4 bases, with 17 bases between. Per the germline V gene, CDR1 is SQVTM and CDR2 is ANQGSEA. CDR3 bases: TGCAGCGTGGGGGGACCCGCTCCCTCAGATACGCAGTATTTT. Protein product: CSVGGPAPSDTQYF.

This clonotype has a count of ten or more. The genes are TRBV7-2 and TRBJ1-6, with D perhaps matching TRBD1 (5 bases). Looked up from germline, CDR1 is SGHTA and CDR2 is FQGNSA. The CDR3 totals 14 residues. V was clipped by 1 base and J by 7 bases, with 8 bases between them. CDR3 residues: CASSLGDRNSPLHF. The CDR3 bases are TGTGCCAGCAGCTTAGGGGACCGAAATTCACCCCTCCACTTT.

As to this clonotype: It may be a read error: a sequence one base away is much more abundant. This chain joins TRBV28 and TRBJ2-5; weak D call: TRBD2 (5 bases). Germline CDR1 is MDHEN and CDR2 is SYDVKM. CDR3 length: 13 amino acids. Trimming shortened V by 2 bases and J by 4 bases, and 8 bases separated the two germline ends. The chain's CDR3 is CASSLDGIETQYF. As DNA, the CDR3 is TGTGCCAGCAGTTTAGACGGGATAGAGACCCAGTACTTC.

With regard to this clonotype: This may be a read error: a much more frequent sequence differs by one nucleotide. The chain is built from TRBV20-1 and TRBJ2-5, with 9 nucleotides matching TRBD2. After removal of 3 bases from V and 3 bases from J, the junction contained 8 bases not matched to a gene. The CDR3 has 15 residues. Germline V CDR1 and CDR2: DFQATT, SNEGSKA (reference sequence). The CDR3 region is CSASPSGIWKETQYF. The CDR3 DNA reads TGCAGTGCTAGCCCTAGCGGGATATGGAAAGAGACCCAGTACTTC.

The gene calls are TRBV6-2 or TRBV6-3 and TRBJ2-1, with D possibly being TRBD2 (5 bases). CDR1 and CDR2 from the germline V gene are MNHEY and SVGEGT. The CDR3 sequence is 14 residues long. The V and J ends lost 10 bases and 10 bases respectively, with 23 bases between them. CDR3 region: CAIPSNLAAREQFF. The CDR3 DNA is TGTGCCATTCCCTCCAATCTAGCAGCGCGGGAGCAGTTCTTC.

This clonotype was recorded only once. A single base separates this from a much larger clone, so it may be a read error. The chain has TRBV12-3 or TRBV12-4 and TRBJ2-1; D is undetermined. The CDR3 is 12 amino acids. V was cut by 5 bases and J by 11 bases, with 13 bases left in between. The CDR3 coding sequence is TGTGCCAGCAGTCCCCCCGGCTATAAGCAGTTCTTC. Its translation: CASSPPGYKQFF.

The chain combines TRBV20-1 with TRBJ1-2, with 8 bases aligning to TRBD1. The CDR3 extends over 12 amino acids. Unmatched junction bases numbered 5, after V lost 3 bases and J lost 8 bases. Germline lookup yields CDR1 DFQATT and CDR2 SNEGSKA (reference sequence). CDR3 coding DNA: TGCAGTGCTAGGCAGGGGGCGCAGGGCTACACCTTC. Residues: CSARQGAQGYTF.

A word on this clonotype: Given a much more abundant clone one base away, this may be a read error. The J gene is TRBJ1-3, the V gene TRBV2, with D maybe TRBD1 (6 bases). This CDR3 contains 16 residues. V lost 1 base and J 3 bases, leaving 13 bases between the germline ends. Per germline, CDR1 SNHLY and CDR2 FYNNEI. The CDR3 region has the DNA TGTGCCAGCAGTGAAGGGGGAACAGGGATTGGAAACACCATATATTTT. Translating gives CASSEGGTGIGNTIYF.

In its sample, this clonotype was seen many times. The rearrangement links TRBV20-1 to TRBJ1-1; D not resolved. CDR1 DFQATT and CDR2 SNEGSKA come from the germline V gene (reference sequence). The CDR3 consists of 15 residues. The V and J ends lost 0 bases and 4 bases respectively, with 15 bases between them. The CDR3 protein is CSARDFRGGSTEAFF. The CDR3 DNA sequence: TGCAGTGCTAGAGATTTCCGGGGTGGTAGCACTGAAGCTTTCTTT.

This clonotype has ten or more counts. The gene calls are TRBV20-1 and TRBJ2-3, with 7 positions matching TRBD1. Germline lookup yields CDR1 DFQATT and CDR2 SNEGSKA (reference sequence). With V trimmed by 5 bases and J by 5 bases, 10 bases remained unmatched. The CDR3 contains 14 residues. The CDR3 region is CSASGTAEQDTQYF. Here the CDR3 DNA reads TGCAGTGCTTCCGGGACAGCGGAACAAGATACGCAGTATTTT.

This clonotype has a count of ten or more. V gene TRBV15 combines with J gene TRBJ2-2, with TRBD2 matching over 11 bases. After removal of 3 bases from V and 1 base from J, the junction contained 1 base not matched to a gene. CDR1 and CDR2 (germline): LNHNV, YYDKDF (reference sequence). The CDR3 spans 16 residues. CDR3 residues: CATSSTSGGNTGELFF. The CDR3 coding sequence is TGTGCCACCAGCAGCACTAGCGGGGGGAACACCGGGGAGCTGTTTTTT. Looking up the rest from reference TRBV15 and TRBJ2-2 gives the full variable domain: DAMVIQNPRYQVTQFGKPVTLSCSQTLNHNVMYWYQQKSSQAPKLLFHYYDKDFNNEADTPDNFQSRRPNTSFCFLDIRSPGLGDTAMYLCATSSTSGGNTGELFFGEGSRLTVL.

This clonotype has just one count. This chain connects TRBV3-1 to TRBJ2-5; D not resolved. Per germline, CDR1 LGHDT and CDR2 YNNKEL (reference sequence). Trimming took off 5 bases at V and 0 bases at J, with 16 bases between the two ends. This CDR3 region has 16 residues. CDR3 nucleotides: TGTGCCAGCAGCACGACGGTTACGGTCTACCAAGAGACCCAGTACTTC. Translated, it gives CASSTTVTVYQETQYF.

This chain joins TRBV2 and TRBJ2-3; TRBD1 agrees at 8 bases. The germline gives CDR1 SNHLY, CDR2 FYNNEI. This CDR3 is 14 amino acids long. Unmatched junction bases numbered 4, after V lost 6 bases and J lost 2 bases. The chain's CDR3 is CASRTGDSTDTQYF. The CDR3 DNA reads TGTGCCAGCAGGACAGGGGATTCCACAGATACGCAGTATTTT.

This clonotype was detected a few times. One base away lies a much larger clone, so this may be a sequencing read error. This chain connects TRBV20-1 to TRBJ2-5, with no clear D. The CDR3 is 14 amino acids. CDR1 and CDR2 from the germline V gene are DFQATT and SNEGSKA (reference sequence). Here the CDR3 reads CSARATGVKETQCF. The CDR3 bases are TGCAGTGCTAGAGCCACCGGAGTAAAAGAGACCCAGTGCTTC.